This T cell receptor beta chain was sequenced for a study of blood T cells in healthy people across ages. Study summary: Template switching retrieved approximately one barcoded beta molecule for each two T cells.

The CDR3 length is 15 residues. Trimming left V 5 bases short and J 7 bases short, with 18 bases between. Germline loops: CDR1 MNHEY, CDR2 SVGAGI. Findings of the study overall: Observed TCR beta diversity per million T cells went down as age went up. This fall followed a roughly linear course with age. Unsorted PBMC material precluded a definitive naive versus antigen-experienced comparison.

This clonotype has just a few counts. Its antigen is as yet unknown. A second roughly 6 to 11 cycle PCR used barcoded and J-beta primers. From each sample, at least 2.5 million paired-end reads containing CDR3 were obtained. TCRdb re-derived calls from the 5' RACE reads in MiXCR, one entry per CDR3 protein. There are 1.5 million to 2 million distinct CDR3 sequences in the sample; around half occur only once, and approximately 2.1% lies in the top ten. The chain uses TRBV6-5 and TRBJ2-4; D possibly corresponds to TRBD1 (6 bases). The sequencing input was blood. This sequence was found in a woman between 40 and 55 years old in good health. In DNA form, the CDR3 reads TGTGCCAGCAGTCCCCGAGGGGGTTTTACGAACATTCAGTACTTC. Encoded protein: CASSPRGGFTNIQYF.